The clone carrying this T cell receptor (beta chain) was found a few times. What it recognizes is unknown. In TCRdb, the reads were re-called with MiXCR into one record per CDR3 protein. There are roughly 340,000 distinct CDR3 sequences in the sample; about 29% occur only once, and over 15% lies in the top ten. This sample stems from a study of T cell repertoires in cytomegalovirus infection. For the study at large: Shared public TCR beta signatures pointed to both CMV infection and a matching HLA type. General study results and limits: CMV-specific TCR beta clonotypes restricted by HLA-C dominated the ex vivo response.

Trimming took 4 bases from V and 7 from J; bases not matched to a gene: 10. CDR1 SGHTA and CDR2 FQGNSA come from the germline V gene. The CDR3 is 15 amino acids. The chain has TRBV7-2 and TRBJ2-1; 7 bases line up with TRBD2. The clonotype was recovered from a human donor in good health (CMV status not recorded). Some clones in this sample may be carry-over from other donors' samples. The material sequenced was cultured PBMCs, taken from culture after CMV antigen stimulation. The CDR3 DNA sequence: TGTGCCAGCAGCTATCAATCGACTAGCAGGAATGAGCAGTTCTTC. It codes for CASSYQSTSRNEQFF.